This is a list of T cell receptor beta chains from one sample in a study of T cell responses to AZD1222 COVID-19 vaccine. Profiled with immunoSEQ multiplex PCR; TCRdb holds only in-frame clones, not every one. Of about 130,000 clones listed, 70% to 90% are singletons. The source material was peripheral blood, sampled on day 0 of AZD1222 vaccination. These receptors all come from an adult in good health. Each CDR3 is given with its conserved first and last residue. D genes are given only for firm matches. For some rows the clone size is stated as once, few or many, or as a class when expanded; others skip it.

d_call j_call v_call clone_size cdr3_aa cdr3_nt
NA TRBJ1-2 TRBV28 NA CASNSAGNYGYTF TGTGCCAGCAACTCTGCTGGTAACTATGGCTACACCTTC
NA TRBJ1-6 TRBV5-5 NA CASNRGTNNNSPLHF TGTGCCAGCAACCGCGGGACAAATAATAATTCACCCCTCCACTTT
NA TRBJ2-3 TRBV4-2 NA CASSPAGAGTRDTQYF TGTGCCAGCAGCCCGGCGGGGGCCGGGACGAGAGATACGCAGTATTTT
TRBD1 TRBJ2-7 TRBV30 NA CAGNRGSYEQYF TGTGCGGGGAACAGGGGGTCCTACGAGCAGTACTTC
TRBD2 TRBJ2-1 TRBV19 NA CASSQRGDPFNEQFF TGTGCCAGTAGCCAACGGGGGGACCCCTTCAATGAGCAGTTCTTC
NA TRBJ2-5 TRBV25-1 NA CASSFQGGETQYF TGTGCCAGCAGTTTCCAGGGGGGAGAGACCCAGTACTTC
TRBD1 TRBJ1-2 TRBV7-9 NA CASSQLGQGAGYTF TGTGCCAGCAGCCAATTAGGACAGGGGGCTGGCTACACCTTC
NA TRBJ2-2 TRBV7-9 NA CASSPHGELFF TGTGCCAGCAGCCCGCACGGGGAGCTGTTTTTT
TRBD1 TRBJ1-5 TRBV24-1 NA CATHSGQGVQPQHF TGTGCCACTCATTCGGGGCAGGGGGTGCAGCCCCAGCATTTT
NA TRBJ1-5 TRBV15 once CATSRDRLGHLYSNQPQHF TGTGCCACCAGCAGAGATCGGTTAGGTCACCTTTATAGCAATCAGCCCCAGCATTTT
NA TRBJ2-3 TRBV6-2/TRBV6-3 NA CASSYQGPTFTDTQYF TGTGCCAGCAGTTACCAGGGTCCCACCTTCACAGATACGCAGTATTTT
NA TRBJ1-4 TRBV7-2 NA CASSPYKDRIKLFF TGTGCCAGCAGCCCTTATAAAGACCGCATTAAACTGTTTTTT
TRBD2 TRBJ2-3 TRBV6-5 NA CASRVAGASTDTQYF TGTGCCAGCAGGGTGGCGGGAGCTTCCACAGATACGCAGTATTTT
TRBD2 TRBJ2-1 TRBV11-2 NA CASSLRVSGGAGQFF TGTGCCAGCAGCTTAAGGGTTAGCGGGGGAGCGGGGCAGTTCTTC
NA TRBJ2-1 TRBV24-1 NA CATSDTPVAYVGEQFF TGTGCCACCAGTGATACCCCAGTAGCTTACGTGGGGGAGCAGTTCTTC
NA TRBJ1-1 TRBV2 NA CASSLIGEGEAFF TGTGCCAGCAGCCTTATAGGGGAGGGGGAGGCTTTCTTT
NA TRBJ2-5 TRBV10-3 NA CAISESSSGTLETQYF TGTGCCATCAGTGAGTCGAGTTCCGGGACCTTGGAGACCCAGTACTTC
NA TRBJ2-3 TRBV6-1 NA CASSERRGQDTQYF TGTGCCAGCAGTGAACGCAGGGGACAAGATACGCAGTATTTT